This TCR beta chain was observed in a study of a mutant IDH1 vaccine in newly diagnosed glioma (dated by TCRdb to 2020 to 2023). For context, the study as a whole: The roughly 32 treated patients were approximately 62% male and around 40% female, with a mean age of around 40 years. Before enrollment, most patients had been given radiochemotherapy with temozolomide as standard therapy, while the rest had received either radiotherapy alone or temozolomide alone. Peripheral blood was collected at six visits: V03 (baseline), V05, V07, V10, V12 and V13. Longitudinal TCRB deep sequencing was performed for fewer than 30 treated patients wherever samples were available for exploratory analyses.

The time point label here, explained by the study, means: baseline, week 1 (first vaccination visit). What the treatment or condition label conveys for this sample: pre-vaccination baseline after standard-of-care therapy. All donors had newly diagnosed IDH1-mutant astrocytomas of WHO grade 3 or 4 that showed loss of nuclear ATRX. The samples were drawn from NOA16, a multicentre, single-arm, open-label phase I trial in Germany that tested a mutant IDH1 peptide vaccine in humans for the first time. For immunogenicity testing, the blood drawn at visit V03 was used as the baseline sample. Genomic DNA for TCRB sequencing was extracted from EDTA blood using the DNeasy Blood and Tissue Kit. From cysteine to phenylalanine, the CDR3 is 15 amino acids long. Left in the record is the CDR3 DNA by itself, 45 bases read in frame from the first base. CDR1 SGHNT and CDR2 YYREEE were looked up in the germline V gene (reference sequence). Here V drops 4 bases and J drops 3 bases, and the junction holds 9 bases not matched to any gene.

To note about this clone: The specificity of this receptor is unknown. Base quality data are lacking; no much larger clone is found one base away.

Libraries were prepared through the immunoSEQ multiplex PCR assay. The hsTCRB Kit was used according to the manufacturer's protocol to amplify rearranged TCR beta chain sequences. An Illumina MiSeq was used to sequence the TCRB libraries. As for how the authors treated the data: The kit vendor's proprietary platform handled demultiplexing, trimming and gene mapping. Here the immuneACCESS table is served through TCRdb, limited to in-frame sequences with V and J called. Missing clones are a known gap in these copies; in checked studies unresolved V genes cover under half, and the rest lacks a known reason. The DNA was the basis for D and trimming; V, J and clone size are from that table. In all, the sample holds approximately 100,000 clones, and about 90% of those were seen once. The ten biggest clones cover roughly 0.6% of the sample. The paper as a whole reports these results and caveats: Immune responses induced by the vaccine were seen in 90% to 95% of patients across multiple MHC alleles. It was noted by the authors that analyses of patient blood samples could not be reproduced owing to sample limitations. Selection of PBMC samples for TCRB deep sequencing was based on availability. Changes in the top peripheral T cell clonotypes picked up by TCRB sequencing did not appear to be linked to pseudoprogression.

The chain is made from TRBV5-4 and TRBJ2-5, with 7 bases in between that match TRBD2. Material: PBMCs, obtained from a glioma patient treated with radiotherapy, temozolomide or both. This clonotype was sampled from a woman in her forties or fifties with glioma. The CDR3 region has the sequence CASSQERGREETQYF. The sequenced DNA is TGTGCCAGCAGCCAAGAGCGGGGTAGAGAAGAGACCCAGTACTTC.